The 24 T cell receptor beta chains reported below all come from one sample, sequenced in a study of T-cell memory formation after mild COVID-19. TCRdb itself ran the 5' RACE reads through MiXCR, one entry per CDR3 protein. Among 350,000 to 450,000 distinct CDR3 sequences, approximately 27% were seen once, and the ten largest hold about 14%. Sequenced: PBMCs or a T cell subset sorted from them (not recorded which). Receptors were obtained from an adult woman who had mild COVID-19 (a few samples of this study predate the infection). Cell type and time point are not known.

This clonotype occurred a few times. The rearrangement joins TRBV15 to TRBJ1-1, with D uncertain. The germline V gene encodes CDR1 LNHNV and CDR2 YYDKDF (reference sequence). CDR3 length equals 15 residues. The V gene lost 6 bases and the J gene lost 2 bases, with 16 bases spanning the gap. The CDR3 nucleotides read TGTGCCACCAGGATCGAGGCAGGCGGTAACACTGAAGCTTTCTTT. It encodes CATRIEAGGNTEAFF.

This clonotype was counted between two and nine times. This chain's CDR3 is CASRPGQGAAWLGYEQYF. The CDR3 DNA reads TGTGCCAGCAGGCCGGGACAGGGGGCAGCTTGGTTGGGCTACGAGCAGTACTTC. The chain joins TRBV2 to TRBJ2-7, with 12 bases aligning to TRBD1. Looked up from germline, CDR1 is SNHLY and CDR2 is FYNNEI. The V segment lost 6 bases and the J segment 3 bases; nucleotides outside the gene matches: 15. This CDR3 has 18 amino acids.

The chain employs TRBV5-4 and TRBJ2-5, with 8 positions matching TRBD1. The CDR3 extends over 14 amino acids. Germline V gives CDR1 SGHNT, CDR2 YYREEE (reference sequence). V lost 5 bases, J lost 2 bases, and 5 bases stayed unmatched. The CDR3 protein is CASSTGQGQETQYF. CDR3 DNA sequence: TGTGCCAGCAGTACAGGACAGGGACAAGAGACCCAGTACTTC.

This clonotype was counted only a few times. The chain has TRBV7-9 and TRBJ1-1, with TRBD1 identical over 7 bases. Germline V gene data show CDR1 as SEHNR and CDR2 as FQNEAQ (reference sequence). CDR3 length: 16 residues. V was pared by 2 bases and J by 6 bases, with 12 bases of the junction left unmatched. The CDR3 sequence: CASSLNPTGWQAEAFF. Here the CDR3 DNA reads TGTGCCAGCAGCTTAAACCCGACAGGGTGGCAAGCTGAAGCTTTCTTT.

In this sample, this clonotype turned up a few times. V usage is TRBV9 and J usage is TRBJ2-3, with D possibly being TRBD2 (5 bases). Germline CDR1 reads SGDLS; CDR2 reads YYNGEE. V was clipped by 7 bases and J by 3 bases, with 9 bases between them. CDR3 size: 12 residues. CDR3 region: CASGSLTDTQYF. CDR3 bases: TGTGCCAGCGGGAGTCTAACAGATACGCAGTATTTT.

Only a few counts were recorded for this clonotype. This chain connects TRBV7-9 to TRBJ2-7; 7 bases align to TRBD2. This CDR3 comprises 15 residues. Germline V gene sequence: CDR1 SEHNR, CDR2 FQNEAQ (reference sequence). V was clipped by 6 bases and J by 2 bases; unmatched bases: 10. The chain's CDR3 is CASSKGLAAPYEQYF. The CDR3, as DNA: TGTGCCAGCAGTAAGGGGCTAGCGGCCCCCTACGAGCAGTACTTC. Full variable domain (rest looked up from reference TRBV7-9 and TRBJ2-7): DTGVSQNPRHKITKRGQNVTFRCDPISEHNRLYWYRQTLGQGPEFLTYFQNEAQLEKSRLLSDRFSAERPKGSFSTLEIQRTEQGDSAMYLCASSKGLAAPYEQYFGPGTRLTVT.

There are a few counts of this clonotype. The CDR3 DNA reads as TGTGCCACCAGCAGAGCTAGATACTACAATGAGCAGTTCTTC. This gives the protein CATSRARYYNEQFF. This chain joins TRBV15 and TRBJ2-1; D is unresolved. Germline lookup yields CDR1 LNHNV and CDR2 YYDKDF (reference sequence). The V end lost 1 base, the J end lost 3 bases, and 7 bases lay between the germline ends. This CDR3 has 14 residues.

This clonotype was found a few times. The chain uses TRBV7-9 and TRBJ2-1; D not certain. CDR3 length: 15 amino acids. V lost 2 bases to trimming and J lost 2 bases, with 10 bases between them. CDR1 SEHNR and CDR2 FQNEAQ come from the germline V gene (reference sequence). The CDR3 bases are TGTGCCAGCAGCTTAATACTATCCCCCTACAATGAGCAGTTCTTC. It translates to CASSLILSPYNEQFF.

The chain is built from TRBV7-2 and TRBJ2-7; D uncertain. The germline gives CDR1 SGHTA, CDR2 FQGNSA. The V end lost 1 base, the J end lost 0 bases, and 7 bases lay between the germline ends. The CDR3 extends over 14 amino acids. DNA of the CDR3: TGTGCCAGCAGCTTAGATGGCACCTCCTACGAGCAGTACTTC. It specifies CASSLDGTSYEQYF.

The V call is TRBV20-1, the J call TRBJ2-5; 15 positions match TRBD2. Per the germline V gene, CDR1 is DFQATT and CDR2 is SNEGSKA (reference sequence). The trim removed 5 bases at V and 5 bases at J, leaving 9 bases unmatched. This CDR3 region has 16 residues. The CDR3 here is CSASRTSGRARETQYF. The CDR3 DNA sequence: TGCAGTGCTTCTCGGACTAGCGGGAGGGCTAGGGAGACCCAGTACTTC.

This rearrangement joins TRBV7-9 to TRBJ2-7; D unresolved. V was trimmed by 5 bases and J by 5 bases, leaving 7 bases between them. Germline V CDR1 and CDR2: SEHNR, FQNEAQ (reference sequence). The length of the CDR3 is 11 residues. The CDR3 DNA reads as TGTGCCAGCAGCCCGGACGACGAGCAGTACTTC. Encoded protein: CASSPDDEQYF.

The chain couples TRBV12-3 or TRBV12-4 to TRBJ1-1; 9 bases fit TRBD1. This CDR3 has 14 amino acids. V gave up 5 bases and J gave up 5 bases; unmatched junction bases: 6. The CDR3 reads CASSGGQGETEAFF. CDR3 DNA: TGTGCCAGCAGTGGGGGACAGGGTGAGACTGAAGCTTTCTTT.

This clonotype has only a few counts. The V and J genes are TRBV10-3 and TRBJ2-2; D uncertain. Germline loops: CDR1 ENHRY, CDR2 SYGVKD. The CDR3 sequence is 16 residues long. The V end lost 2 bases, the J end lost 9 bases, and 19 bases lay between the germline ends. CDR3 DNA sequence: TGTGCCATCAGTGAGCGTGGGTTGGGGTCCCACCGGGAGCTGTTTTTT. Its translation: CAISERGLGSHRELFF.

For this clonotype: At one end the junction does not follow the germline gene, possibly because of a read error. The chain combines TRBV7-7 with TRBJ2-5; 9 nucleotides line up with TRBD2. Germline V gives CDR1 SSHAT, CDR2 FNYEAQ (reference sequence). The CDR3 is 15 residues long. The CDR3 is CASRVGSGSEETQYF. The CDR3 coding sequence is TGTGCTAGCAGGGTCGGTAGCGGGAGCGAGGAGACCCAGTACTTC.

This clonotype has a single count. The V and J genes are TRBV7-9 and TRBJ1-1, with D tentatively TRBD1 (5 bases). The germline CDR1 and CDR2 sequences are SEHNR and FQNEAQ (reference sequence). With 2 bases removed from V and 0 bases from J, the gap between germline ends came to 10 bases. The CDR3 is 15 residues long. This CDR3 is CASSLSTGMNTEAFF. CDR3 DNA: TGTGCCAGCAGCTTAAGTACAGGCATGAACACTGAAGCTTTCTTT.

The chain uses TRBV19 and TRBJ2-1, with 8 bases aligning to TRBD1. Germline values: CDR1 LNHDA, CDR2 SQIVND (reference sequence). The CDR3 has 14 residues. The V and J ends lost 7 bases and 9 bases, in that order; junction bases with no gene match: 11. The CDR3 loop reads CASTKDRVISEQFF. DNA of the CDR3: TGTGCCAGTACCAAGGACAGGGTGATCAGTGAGCAGTTCTTC.

The rearrangement joins TRBV3-1 to TRBJ1-2, with D unclear. This CDR3 has 11 residues. In germline, CDR1 is LGHDT, CDR2 YNNKEL (reference sequence). Trimming removed 5 bases at V and 3 bases at J, with 4 bases between. CDR3 DNA sequence: TGTGCCAGCAGCGTACACTATGGCTACACCTTC. Protein: CASSVHYGYTF.

The chain joins TRBV7-2 to TRBJ2-3, with 7 bases matching TRBD2. CDR1 and CDR2 from the germline V gene are SGHTA and FQGNSA. The CDR3 has 16 amino acids. V shed 6 bases and J 1 base; nucleotides not matched to a gene: 10. The CDR3 DNA sequence: TGTGCCAGCAGTGGGATAAACAGCGGGGGCACAGATACGCAGTATTTT. It codes for CASSGINSGGTDTQYF.

V gene TRBV7-8 combines with J gene TRBJ2-3; D perhaps matches TRBD2 (6 bases). Trimming left V 1 base short and J 4 bases short, with 15 bases between. Germline CDR1 is SGHVS and CDR2 is FQNEAQ. The length of the CDR3 is 16 residues. The chain's CDR3 is CASSLVSREVADTQYF. In nucleotides, the CDR3 is TGTGCCAGCAGCTTAGTTAGCAGGGAGGTGGCAGATACGCAGTATTTT.

This clonotype was seen a few times. This chain links TRBV18 with TRBJ1-5; D might be TRBD1 (6 bases). Germline V gene data show CDR1 as KGHSH and CDR2 as LQKENI. Trimming removed 3 bases at V and 3 bases at J, with 15 bases between. CDR3 length: 16 residues. The CDR3 spells CASSPPGRGNNQPQHF. CDR3 DNA sequence: TGTGCCAGCTCACCCCCTGGCAGGGGTAACAATCAGCCCCAGCATTTT. Full variable domain (rest looked up from reference TRBV18 and TRBJ1-5): NAGVMQNPRHLVRRRGQEARLRCSPMKGHSHVYWYRQLPEEGLKFMVYLQKENIIDESGMPKERFSAEFPKEGPSILRIQQVVRGDSAAYFCASSPPGRGNNQPQHFGDGTRLSIL.

The chain couples TRBV5-1 to TRBJ2-1; the match to TRBD2 covers 9 bases. This CDR3 spans 15 amino acids. Germline CDR1 and CDR2: SGHRS and YFSETQ. Trimming removed 4 bases from V and 2 bases from J; junction bases left unmatched: 4. The CDR3 bases are TGCGCCAGCAGCCCTAGCGGGGTAACCTACAATGAGCAGTTCTTC. Translating gives CASSPSGVTYNEQFF.

This clonotype was observed a few times. This rearrangement joins TRBV5-1 to TRBJ2-7; 9 nucleotides align to TRBD1. The CDR3 totals 15 residues. The germline gives CDR1 SGHRS, CDR2 YFSETQ. J lost 7 bases, V lost 1 base, and 9 bases had no gene match. CDR3 region: CASSLLGQGGWEQYF. The CDR3 DNA is TGCGCCAGCAGCTTGCTGGGACAGGGAGGTTGGGAGCAGTACTTC.

The sample holds a few counts of this clonotype. The rearrangement uses TRBV20-1 and TRBJ2-7; 8 bases match TRBD2. Trimming cost V 0 bases and J 6 bases; bases outside gene matches: 7. CDR1 and CDR2 (germline): DFQATT, SNEGSKA (reference sequence). CDR3 length: 14 amino acids. For the CDR3, the DNA is TGCAGTGCTAGAGAGCAGTCCCGGGGGGGCGAGCAGTACTTC. It is translated as CSAREQSRGGEQYF.

The chain links TRBV2 to TRBJ1-1; D may be TRBD1 (6 bases). Germline V gene lookup returns CDR1 SNHLY and CDR2 FYNNEI. The CDR3 consists of 13 residues. The V end lost 7 bases, the J end lost 6 bases, and 15 bases lay between the germline ends. This chain's CDR3 is CASTDIQGAEAFF. The CDR3 DNA reads as TGTGCCAGCACCGACATACAGGGAGCTGAAGCTTTCTTT.